The next 19 T cell receptor beta chains were all read from a single sample in a study of T cell responses to AZD1222 COVID-19 vaccine. TCRdb's table, derived via immunoSEQ multiplex PCR, lists solely in-frame clones and lacks some. The sample consists of about 96,000 clones, 90% of them appearing once. The sample was peripheral blood, taken on day 0 of AZD1222 vaccination. The receptors were gathered from an adult in good health.

J is TRBJ2-7 and V is TRBV9; D gene uncertain. Germline V gene lookup returns CDR1 SGDLS and CDR2 YYNGEE. Trimming left V 0 bases short and J 1 base short, with 8 bases between. This CDR3 has 14 amino acids. CDR3 protein: CASSVATGSYEQYF. CDR3 DNA sequence: TGTGCCAGCAGCGTAGCTACGGGTTCCTACGAGCAGTACTTC.

The chain links TRBV27 to TRBJ2-5; D might be TRBD2 (6 bases). The CDR3 contains 13 residues. Trimming cost V 7 bases and J 3 bases, with 12 bases left between them. CDR1 MNHEY and CDR2 SMNVEV come from the germline V gene (reference sequence). CDR3 nucleotide sequence: TGTGCCAGCACCCGAGGAGGGGAAGAGACCCAGTACTTC. Translated, it gives CASTRGGEETQYF.

The V and J genes are TRBV27 and TRBJ2-7, with 8 bases fitting TRBD1. Germline V gene data show CDR1 as MNHEY and CDR2 as SMNVEV (reference sequence). This CDR3 contains 15 residues. V was pared by 5 bases and J by 3 bases, with 9 bases of the junction left unmatched. CDR3: CASSRSGTGFYEQYF. In nucleotides, the CDR3 is TGTGCCAGCAGTCGGTCGGGGACAGGCTTCTACGAGCAGTACTTC.

This clone was counted only a few times. This sequence joins TRBV2 and TRBJ2-7, with D perhaps matching TRBD1 (6 bases). Trimming pared 5 bases from V and 5 bases from J, leaving 16 bases between. This CDR3 is 14 amino acids long. CDR1 SNHLY and CDR2 FYNNEI come from the germline V gene. CDR3 loop: CASSPGQGVNEQYF. DNA of the CDR3: TGTGCCAGCAGTCCGGGACAAGGGGTCAACGAGCAGTACTTC. The variable domain in full, with the rest retrieved from reference TRBV2 and TRBJ2-7, is EPEVTQTPSHQVTQMGQEVILRCVPISNHLYFYWYRQILGQKVEFLVSFYNNEISEKSEIFDDQFSVERPDGSNFTLKIRSTKLEDSAMYFCASSPGQGVNEQYFGPGTRLTVT.

The V call is TRBV7-3, the J call TRBJ1-2; D is ambiguous. The CDR3 consists of 13 residues. The V and J ends lost 2 bases and 8 bases respectively, with 12 bases between them. Germline-derived CDR1 and CDR2 are SGHTA and FQGTGA. CDR3 protein: CASSLGRLGGYTF. The CDR3, as DNA: TGTGCCAGCAGCTTAGGACGGCTTGGGGGCTACACCTTC. Based on the CDR3 plus reference TRBV7-3 and TRBJ1-2, the full variable domain is GAGVSQTPSNKVTEKGKYVELRCDPISGHTALYWYRQSLGQGPEFLIYFQGTGAADDSGLPNDRFFAVRPEGSVSTLKIQRTERGDSAVYLCASSLGRLGGYTFGSGTRLTVV.

The chain employs TRBV5-1 and TRBJ2-7, with D perhaps TRBD2 (6 bases). In germline, CDR1 is SGHRS, CDR2 YFSETQ. V lost 5 bases to trimming and J lost 7 bases, with 19 bases between them. The CDR3 length is 14 residues. DNA of the CDR3: TGCGCCAGCAGGGGGGGTAGCGGTCCCTTAGAGCAGTACTTC. Translation gives CASRGGSGPLEQYF. The full variable domain, rest sourced from reference TRBV5-1 and TRBJ2-7, is KAGVTQTPRYLIKTRGQQVTLSCSPISGHRSVSWYQQTPGQGLQFLFEYFSETQRNKGNFPGRFSGRQFSNSRSEMNVSTLELGDSALYLCASRGGSGPLEQYFGPGTRLTVT.

The CDR3 sequence: CASSRDRNEQFF. The CDR3 DNA follows: TGTGCCAGCAGCCGAGATAGAAATGAGCAGTTCTTC. The genes are TRBV7-9 and TRBJ2-1; no definite D call. Germline lookup yields CDR1 SEHNR and CDR2 FQNEAQ (reference sequence). This CDR3 contains 12 residues. Deletions cut 5 bases from V and 7 bases from J, with 9 bases between.

V usage is TRBV4-3 and J usage is TRBJ2-7; 12 nucleotides agree with TRBD1. Germline CDR1 reads LGHNA; CDR2 reads YSLEER. Losses at the gene ends were 3 bases for V and 2 bases for J; bases not matched to a gene: 2. The CDR3 is 15 amino acids. This chain's CDR3 is CASSQGTGGAYEQYF. DNA for the CDR3: TGCGCCAGCAGCCAGGGGACAGGGGGCGCCTACGAGCAGTACTTC.

V gene TRBV6-2 or TRBV6-3 combines with J gene TRBJ2-7; 7 positions match TRBD2. This CDR3 is 14 amino acids long. Germline CDR1 reads MNHEY; CDR2 reads SVGEGT. J lost 2 bases, V lost 6 bases, and 7 bases had no gene match. In DNA, the CDR3 is TGTGCCAGCAGCCAACCGGGACTACCCTACGAGCAGTACTTC. Its protein product is CASSQPGLPYEQYF.

This chain joins TRBV24-1 and TRBJ1-1; 12 bases are shared with TRBD1. The V gene's germline CDR1 is KGHDR and CDR2 SFDVKD. The V and J ends lost 7 bases and 4 bases, in that order; junction bases with no gene match: 3. The CDR3 is 14 amino acids. CDR3 DNA: TGTGCCACCAGACCGGGACAGGGGGCCACTGAAGCTTTCTTT. It codes for CATRPGQGATEAFF.

This clone has only a few counts. V is TRBV19 and J is TRBJ1-5; D is possibly TRBD1 (6 bases). The CDR3 sequence is 15 residues long. In germline, CDR1 is LNHDA, CDR2 SQIVND (reference sequence). V lost 9 bases to trimming and J lost 6 bases, with 21 bases between them. The CDR3 nucleotides read TGTGCCAGCCATCTCTCCGGGGGGGGCGGTCAGCCCCAGCATTTT. It is translated as CASHLSGGGGQPQHF.

The V and J genes are TRBV9 and TRBJ1-5; tentatively, D is TRBD1 (5 bases). V lost 4 bases and J lost 5, with 13 bases in between. This CDR3 comprises 14 residues. From germline, CDR1 is SGDLS and CDR2 YYNGEE. CDR3 nucleotides: TGTGCCAGCAGCTTCCGGGGGAGGGATCAGCCCCAGCATTTT. This codes for CASSFRGRDQPQHF.

This clone was seen just once. This chain joins TRBV5-4 and TRBJ1-4, with D maybe TRBD1 (6 bases). The CDR3 has 14 residues. Germline V lookup: CDR1 SGHNT, CDR2 YYREEE (reference sequence). The germline V and J ends were trimmed by 4 bases and 0 bases, with 7 bases remaining between them. The CDR3 DNA reads TGTGCCAGCAGCCCAGGGGCAACTAATGAAAAACTGTTTTTT. Residues: CASSPGATNEKLFF.

The chain has TRBV2 and TRBJ2-1; 15 nucleotides line up with TRBD2. The CDR3 is 16 amino acids. Trimming removed 5 bases from V and 4 bases from J; junction bases left unmatched: 3. The V gene's germline CDR1 is SNHLY and CDR2 FYNNEI. CDR3: CASSSGTSGRYNEQFF. The CDR3 coding sequence is TGTGCCAGCAGTTCCGGGACTAGCGGGAGGTACAATGAGCAGTTCTTC.

DNA for the CDR3: TGTGCCAGCAGTCGACCCACGAACACTGAAGCTTTCTTT. Translated, it gives CASSRPTNTEAFF. The chain employs TRBV7-9 and TRBJ1-1, with D unresolved. Germline V gene sequence: CDR1 SEHNR, CDR2 FQNEAQ (reference sequence). V was trimmed by 6 bases and J by 1 base, leaving 9 bases between them. This CDR3 is 13 amino acids long. The full variable domain, with the rest looked up from reference TRBV7-9 and TRBJ1-1, is DTGVSQNPRHKITKRGQNVTFRCDPISEHNRLYWYRQTLGQGPEFLTYFQNEAQLEKSRLLSDRFSAERPKGSFSTLEIQRTEQGDSAMYLCASSRPTNTEAFFGQGTRLTVV.

The chain joins TRBV28 to TRBJ2-2, with D unclear. The CDR3 consists of 11 residues. V was pared by 7 bases and J by 3 bases, with 3 bases between. The germline gives CDR1 MDHEN, CDR2 SYDVKM. CDR3 region: CASKDTGELFF. As DNA, the CDR3 is TGTGCCAGCAAAGACACCGGGGAGCTGTTTTTT. Filled out from reference TRBV28 and TRBJ2-2, the complete variable domain reads DVKVTQSSRYLVKRTGEKVFLECVQDMDHENMFWYRQDPGLGLRLIYFSYDVKMKEKGDIPEGYSVSREKKERFSLILESASTNQTSMYLCASKDTGELFFGEGSRLTVL.

This sequence joins TRBV7-2 and TRBJ2-1; D call uncertain. V gave up 5 bases and J gave up 0 bases, with 11 bases separating them. Germline CDR1 is SGHTA and CDR2 is FQGNSA. CDR3 size: 15 residues. The CDR3 here is CASSPARHSYNEQFF. The CDR3 DNA reads as TGTGCCAGCAGCCCCGCGCGACACTCCTACAATGAGCAGTTCTTC.

This chain connects TRBV19 to TRBJ2-1; 8 bases map to TRBD2. The ends lost 6 bases at V and 0 bases at J; junction bases unmatched: 7. CDR3 size: 16 residues. Looked up from germline, CDR1 is LNHDA and CDR2 is SQIVND (reference sequence). In DNA form, the CDR3 reads TGTGCCAGTAGGGCCAGCGGGAGAGGCTCCTACAATGAGCAGTTCTTC. As protein: CASRASGRGSYNEQFF.

The J gene is TRBJ1-1, the V gene TRBV6-5, with 7 positions matching TRBD1. V lost 6 bases, J lost 1 base, and 5 bases stayed unmatched. Germline V lookup: CDR1 MNHEY, CDR2 SVGAGI. The CDR3 is 14 amino acids. The CDR3: CASSDRVGNTEAFF. CDR3 coding DNA: TGTGCCAGCAGCGACAGGGTGGGGAACACTGAAGCTTTCTTT.